The rows below give T cell receptor beta chains drawn from one sample of a study of T cells in Graves' hyperthyroidism and ophthalmopathy. Each CDR3 protein is one row after TCRdb ran MiXCR on the multiplex PCR reads. The sample holds about 550,000 distinct CDR3 sequences; around 20% are singletons and the top ten take approximately 25%. Sequencing used blood. These receptors originate from a man aged 18 to 35 with Graves' hyperthyroidism. Both conserved end residues are part of each CDR3. D genes are given only for firm matches. Size values are once, few and many counts, or a class for expanded clones, and some rows have none.

v_call: TRBV6-1
clone_size: .
j_call: TRBJ2-5
d_call: .
cdr3_aa: CASSSYWDLVSETQYF
cdr3_nt: TGTGCCAGCAGTAGCTATTGGGACTTAGTGTCGGAGACCCAGTACTTC

v_call: TRBV12-3/TRBV12-4
clone_size: many
j_call: TRBJ1-2
d_call: .
cdr3_aa: CASSPTWVGGGYTF
cdr3_nt: TGTGCCAGCAGTCCTACCTGGGTTGGAGGTGGCTACACCTTC

v_call: TRBV6-5
clone_size: .
j_call: TRBJ2-5
d_call: .
cdr3_aa: CASSYSGLSETQYF
cdr3_nt: TGTGCCAGCAGTTACTCGGGCCTGTCGGAGACCCAGTACTTC

v_call: TRBV30
clone_size: few
j_call: TRBJ2-7
d_call: TRBD1
cdr3_aa: CAWSATRTGHEQYF
cdr3_nt: TGTGCCTGGAGTGCTACCAGGACAGGGCACGAGCAGTACTTC

v_call: TRBV12-3/TRBV12-4
clone_size: many
j_call: TRBJ2-7
d_call: .
cdr3_aa: CASSWAGAYEQYF
cdr3_nt: TGTGCCAGCAGTTGGGCAGGGGCCTACGAGCAGTACTTC

v_call: TRBV6-5
clone_size: few
j_call: TRBJ1-6
d_call: .
cdr3_aa: CASSYPDRNSPLHF
cdr3_nt: TGTGCCAGCAGTTACCCGGACCGAAATTCACCCCTCCACTTT

v_call: TRBV27
clone_size: .
j_call: TRBJ2-2
d_call: TRBD1
cdr3_aa: CASSRQGFANTGELFF
cdr3_nt: TGTGCCAGCAGTCGACAGGGCTTTGCGAACACCGGGGAGCTGTTTTTT

v_call: TRBV2
clone_size: many
j_call: TRBJ1-1
d_call: .
cdr3_aa: CASTLGGKNTEAFF
cdr3_nt: TGTGCCAGCACCCTGGGAGGGAAGAACACTGAAGCTTTCTTT

v_call: TRBV12-3/TRBV12-4
clone_size: many
j_call: TRBJ1-6
d_call: .
cdr3_aa: CASSTGTVRSRNSPLHF
cdr3_nt: TGTGCCAGCAGTACCGGGACCGTCAGAAGTAGGAATTCACCCCTCCACTTT

v_call: TRBV19
clone_size: many
j_call: TRBJ1-5
d_call: .
cdr3_aa: CASSLLGSASNQPQHF
cdr3_nt: TGTGCCAGTAGTCTCCTAGGCTCGGCCAGCAATCAGCCCCAGCATTTT

v_call: TRBV12-3/TRBV12-4
clone_size: many
j_call: TRBJ1-2
d_call: .
cdr3_aa: CASGIQGVRGYTF
cdr3_nt: TGTGCCAGCGGGATACAGGGTGTGCGTGGCTACACCTTC

v_call: TRBV29-1
clone_size: many
j_call: TRBJ2-5
d_call: .
cdr3_aa: CSVEGMEQETQYF
cdr3_nt: TGCAGCGTTGAAGGCATGGAACAAGAGACCCAGTACTTC

v_call: TRBV4-1
clone_size: many
j_call: TRBJ1-2
d_call: .
cdr3_aa: CASSHGQSFSPFLYGYTF
cdr3_nt: TGCGCCAGCAGCCACGGGCAGTCCTTCTCTCCTTTTCTCTATGGCTACACCTTC

v_call: TRBV5-1
clone_size: .
j_call: TRBJ1-2
d_call: .
cdr3_aa: CASSLDVGDGYTF
cdr3_nt: TGCGCCAGCAGCTTGGACGTGGGGGACGGCTACACCTTC

v_call: TRBV2
clone_size: many
j_call: TRBJ2-2
d_call: .
cdr3_aa: CASRVWNGEVGELFF
cdr3_nt: TGTGCCAGCAGGGTTTGGAACGGGGAGGTCGGGGAGCTGTTTTTT

v_call: TRBV15
clone_size: many
j_call: TRBJ1-2
d_call: .
cdr3_aa: CATSVAGYHGYTF
cdr3_nt: TGTGCCACCAGCGTCGCAGGGTATCATGGCTACACCTTC

v_call: TRBV20-1
clone_size: many
j_call: TRBJ1-2
d_call: .
cdr3_aa: CSASRDPYYGYTF
cdr3_nt: TGCAGTGCTAGCCGGGACCCGTACTATGGCTACACCTTC

v_call: TRBV25-1
clone_size: many
j_call: TRBJ1-5
d_call: .
cdr3_aa: CASSAWGSGQPQHF
cdr3_nt: TGTGCCAGCAGTGCCTGGGGATCAGGGCAGCCCCAGCATTTT

v_call: TRBV30
clone_size: few
j_call: TRBJ1-5
d_call: .
cdr3_aa: CAWSGALGQPQHF
cdr3_nt: TGTGCCTGGAGTGGGGCACTGGGTCAGCCCCAGCATTTT

v_call: TRBV12-3/TRBV12-4
clone_size: .
j_call: TRBJ2-5
d_call: TRBD1
cdr3_aa: CASSLSTGGETQYF
cdr3_nt: TGTGCCAGCAGTTTATCCACAGGGGGAGAGACCCAGTACTTC

v_call: TRBV2
clone_size: .
j_call: TRBJ1-6
d_call: .
cdr3_aa: CASGPPRANSPLHF
cdr3_nt: TGTGCCAGCGGTCCGCCCAGAGCCAATTCACCCCTCCACTTT

v_call: TRBV28
clone_size: many
j_call: TRBJ1-2
d_call: TRBD1
cdr3_aa: CASSSVPGGGYGYTF
cdr3_nt: TGTGCCAGCAGTTCGGTACCAGGGGGAGGGTATGGCTACACCTTC

v_call: TRBV12-3/TRBV12-4
clone_size: .
j_call: TRBJ1-1
d_call: .
cdr3_aa: CASSQKGSTEAFF
cdr3_nt: TGTGCCAGCAGCCAGAAGGGGAGCACTGAAGCTTTCTTT

v_call: TRBV19
clone_size: few
j_call: TRBJ2-1
d_call: TRBD2
cdr3_aa: CASSRSSGVAWNEQFF
cdr3_nt: TGTGCCAGTAGTAGGTCTAGCGGGGTGGCTTGGAATGAGCAGTTCTTC

v_call: TRBV6-5
clone_size: .
j_call: TRBJ1-4
d_call: .
cdr3_aa: CASSYLLNEKLFF
cdr3_nt: TGTGCCAGCAGTTACTTACTTAATGAAAAACTGTTTTTT

v_call: TRBV6-1
clone_size: .
j_call: TRBJ1-2
d_call: .
cdr3_aa: CASSEWGYTF
cdr3_nt: TGTGCCAGCAGTGAATGGGGCTACACCTTC

v_call: TRBV27
clone_size: many
j_call: TRBJ1-1
d_call: .
cdr3_aa: CASSLSGRPNTEAFF
cdr3_nt: TGTGCCAGCAGTTTGTCGGGGCGCCCGAACACTGAAGCTTTCTTT

v_call: TRBV19
clone_size: many
j_call: TRBJ2-2
d_call: .
cdr3_aa: CASSNGQNTGELFF
cdr3_nt: TGTGCCAGTAGTAACGGACAGAACACCGGGGAGCTGTTTTTT

v_call: TRBV2
clone_size: .
j_call: TRBJ1-5
d_call: .
cdr3_aa: CASRYRAGQPQHF
cdr3_nt: TGTGCCAGCCGTTACAGGGCAGGGCAGCCCCAGCATTTT

v_call: TRBV5-5
clone_size: many
j_call: TRBJ1-2
d_call: TRBD1
cdr3_aa: CASSLTGGHGYTF
cdr3_nt: TGTGCCAGCAGCCTGACAGGGGGGCATGGCTACACCTTC

v_call: TRBV28
clone_size: many
j_call: TRBJ1-5
d_call: .
cdr3_aa: CASSLLWANQPQHF
cdr3_nt: TGTGCCAGCAGTTTACTGTGGGCAAATCAGCCCCAGCATTTT

v_call: TRBV4-1
clone_size: few
j_call: TRBJ1-5
d_call: TRBD1
cdr3_aa: CASSPRTPGGQPQHF
cdr3_nt: TGCGCCAGCAGCCCCCGGACACCAGGGGGTCAGCCCCAGCATTTT

v_call: TRBV19
clone_size: many
j_call: TRBJ1-5
d_call: .
cdr3_aa: CASSIGPGWEQPQHF
cdr3_nt: TGTGCCAGTAGTATAGGGCCGGGTTGGGAACAGCCCCAGCATTTT

v_call: TRBV27
clone_size: once
j_call: TRBJ2-7
d_call: .
cdr3_aa: CSSSFRDSYEQYF
cdr3_nt: TGTTCCAGCAGTTTCCGAGACAGTTACGAGCAGTACTTC

v_call: TRBV12-3/TRBV12-4
clone_size: .
j_call: TRBJ1-2
d_call: .
cdr3_aa: CASSLATAYDGYTF
cdr3_nt: TGTGCCAGCAGTTTAGCAACAGCTTACGATGGCTACACCTTC

v_call: TRBV27
clone_size: many
j_call: TRBJ1-1
d_call: .
cdr3_aa: CASSLGDDTEAFF
cdr3_nt: TGTGCCAGCAGTTTAGGCGACGACACTGAAGCTTTCTTT

v_call: TRBV6-2/TRBV6-3
clone_size: many
j_call: TRBJ1-2
d_call: .
cdr3_aa: CASISGGSPLYGYTF
cdr3_nt: TGTGCCAGCATCTCGGGCGGAAGTCCGCTCTATGGCTACACCTTC

v_call: TRBV12-3/TRBV12-4
clone_size: many
j_call: TRBJ2-7
d_call: .
cdr3_aa: CASSLSPPGTRDEQYF
cdr3_nt: TGTGCCAGCAGTTTATCTCCCCCCGGGACCAGAGACGAGCAGTACTTC

v_call: TRBV7-8
clone_size: .
j_call: TRBJ2-7
d_call: .
cdr3_aa: CASSSIDGVGYEQYF
cdr3_nt: TGTGCCAGCAGCTCGATCGACGGGGTGGGGTACGAGCAGTACTTC

v_call: TRBV20-1
clone_size: .
j_call: TRBJ2-5
d_call: .
cdr3_aa: CSAIREVETQYF
cdr3_nt: TGCAGTGCTATCAGGGAGGTAGAGACCCAGTACTTC